These 9 T cell receptor beta chains share one sample of origin, sequenced in a study of T-cell reconstitution after alpha-beta-depleted transplantation in children. Preparation of the TCRbeta library involved a method that used unique molecular identifiers. TCRdb passed the PCR reads through MiXCR, listing each CDR3 protein once. The sample records 350,000 to 500,000 distinct CDR3 sequences, 43% being singletons. This specimen consisted of PBMCs, obtained before TCRalphabeta/CD19-depleted stem cell transplant. These receptors were obtained from a girl aged 2 to 9 with aplastic anemia, due to receive a stem cell transplant.

V usage is TRBV7-2 and J usage is TRBJ2-6; tentatively, D is TRBD2 (6 bases). Germline values: CDR1 SGHTA, CDR2 FQGNSA. The CDR3 is made up of 15 amino acids. V was cut by 5 bases and J by 3 bases, with 11 bases left in between. The CDR3 nucleotides are TGTGCCAGCAGCATCGGAGGGAATGGGGCCAACGTCCTGACTTTC. This gives the protein CASSIGGNGANVLTF.

This clonotype was found many times. V gene TRBV12-3 or TRBV12-4 combines with J gene TRBJ1-1, with D maybe TRBD1 (5 bases). The V end was cut by 6 bases, the J end by 0 bases, with 17 bases between. This CDR3 is built from 16 residues. The CDR3, as DNA: TGTGCCAGCAGCCCTCCGGGGCACACCATGAACACTGAAGCTTTCTTT. Its protein product is CASSPPGHTMNTEAFF.

Many counts were recorded for this clonotype. The chain carries TRBV12-3 or TRBV12-4 and TRBJ2-1, with 9 bases identical to TRBD2. Trimming cost V 7 bases and J 5 bases; bases outside gene matches: 3. The CDR3 is 13 residues long. CDR3 DNA: TGTGCCAGCAATATAGCGGGGGACAATGAGCAGTTCTTC. Translation: CASNIAGDNEQFF.

The rearrangement links TRBV20-1 to TRBJ2-3; the D gene is possibly TRBD1 (5 bases). Germline V CDR1 and CDR2: DFQATT, SNEGSKA (reference sequence). Between the trimmed V and J ends, which lost 6 bases and 2 bases, there was a span of 15 bases. The CDR3 is 14 amino acids. The CDR3 region is CSALEVGHTDTQYF. Written as DNA, the CDR3 is TGCAGTGCCCTCGAAGTGGGGCACACAGATACGCAGTATTTT.

The table lists this clonotype with a few counts. J is TRBJ2-7 and V is TRBV9; TRBD1 is a possible D gene (6 bases). The CDR3 length is 15 residues. The germline V and J ends were trimmed by 3 bases and 3 bases, with 16 bases remaining between them. Germline V CDR1 and CDR2: SGDLS, YYNGEE. The CDR3 region has the DNA TGTGCCAGCAGCGCCCGGGACACGGCAAACTACGAGCAGTACTTC. Its translation is CASSARDTANYEQYF.

V is TRBV7-9 and J is TRBJ2-2; no firm D call. Per the germline V gene, CDR1 is SEHNR and CDR2 is FQNEAQ (reference sequence). The CDR3 runs to 14 residues. Trimming removed 1 base from V and 4 bases from J, with 7 bases in between. The CDR3 loop is CASSLDGLTGELFF. CDR3 sequence (DNA): TGTGCCAGCAGCTTAGACGGCCTCACCGGGGAGCTGTTTTTT.

This clonotype was picked up many times. The J gene is TRBJ2-3, the V gene TRBV28, with 11 bases lining up with TRBD2. Germline CDR1 MDHEN, CDR2 SYDVKM. The CDR3 is 15 residues long. Germline trimming cut 5 bases from V and 3 bases from J; bases unmatched to any gene: 4. The CDR3 sequence: CASSLLAGGTDTQYF. The DNA of the CDR3 is TGTGCCAGCAGTCTTCTAGCGGGAGGAACAGATACGCAGTATTTT.

The genes are TRBV7-8 and TRBJ2-5; 8 bases align to TRBD2. The germline gives CDR1 SGHVS, CDR2 FQNEAQ. The CDR3 extends over 13 amino acids. The V and J ends lost 5 bases and 7 bases, in that order; junction bases with no gene match: 6. CDR3 in DNA: TGTGCCAGCAGCCCCGCTGCGGGAGGGACCCAGTACTTC. Protein product: CASSPAAGGTQYF.

This clonotype was seen at least ten times. The rearrangement uses TRBV15 and TRBJ2-2; D not certain. V lost 1 base and J 7 bases, leaving 16 bases between the germline ends. This CDR3 comprises 16 residues. Germline V CDR1 and CDR2: LNHNV, YYDKDF (reference sequence). The CDR3 sequence: CATSRAIAELGGELFF. The CDR3, as DNA: TGTGCCACCAGCAGAGCAATTGCGGAGCTGGGCGGGGAGCTGTTTTTT.